This T cell receptor beta chain was profiled in a study of liver allograft versus peripheral blood T cells. Background on the study: Within transplanted livers, the T cell receptor repertoires were examined and compared against the repertoires present in the peripheral blood of liver transplant recipients. Whole-study results and caveats: Within liver allografts, T cell receptor repertoires were reportedly different from those in peripheral blood.

Concerning this clonotype: The antigen is not known.

TCRdb re-called the reads through MiXCR, storing one row per CDR3 protein. This repertoire shows around 10,000 distinct CDR3 sequences, 15% to 20% found once; its top ten account for approximately 1.5%. The germline gives CDR1 SNHLY, CDR2 FYNNEI. V shed 5 bases and J 4 bases; nucleotides not matched to a gene: 10. There are 16 residues in the CDR3. The TCR sequence derives from a human patient who had a liver transplant. The graft donor may be the source of some T cells. The chain is built from TRBV2 and TRBJ2-2; 7 bases map to TRBD1. CDR3 residues: CASSRQGVAGTGELFF. CDR3 sequence (DNA): TGTGCCAGCAGTAGACAGGGAGTTGCGGGCACCGGGGAGCTGTTTTTT.